The text below deals with one T cell receptor beta chain. Its matching antigen is unknown. The source material, RNA transcripts, was used to amplify TCR beta CDR3 regions. Primed by the HTBI set, a first-round RT-PCR was run on the TCR CDR3. TCRdb passed the multiplex PCR reads through MiXCR, listing each CDR3 protein once. The table lists around 620,000 distinct CDR3 sequences, approximately 15% of them singletons. Researchers barred patients who had uncontrolled infection, other autoimmune disease, pregnancy or lactation. PBMCs were collected from an approximately 9.4 ml volume of fresh peripheral blood. The data were taken from a study of T cells in Graves' hyperthyroidism and ophthalmopathy. General study findings and limits: The blood repertoire included most of the expanded thyroid clonotypes above 0.001.

The receptor was derived from a woman aged 18-29 years with Graves' ophthalmopathy. Sequenced input: blood.

CDR3 DNA: TGTGCCAGTAGTCCCTTTCAGGGGCCCACCGGGGAGCTGTTTTTT. Protein sequence: CASSPFQGPTGELFF. The V call is TRBV19, the J call TRBJ2-2, with a tentative D call TRBD1 (6 bases). CDR3 length: 15 residues. The germline CDR1 and CDR2 sequences are LNHDA and SQIVND (reference sequence). Trimming left V 5 bases short and J 4 bases short, with 14 bases between. Drawing the rest from reference TRBV19 and TRBJ2-2, the complete variable domain is DGGITQSPKYLFRKEGQNVTLSCEQNLNHDAMYWYRQDPGQGLRLIYYSQIVNDFQKGDIAEGYSVSREKKESFPLTVTSAQKNPTAFYLCASSPFQGPTGELFFGEGSRLTVL.